The entry that follows covers one T cell receptor (beta chain) sequence. As handled by the study authors: Estimated nucleated cell counts came from reference gene primer amplification. The protocol was immunoSEQ multiplex PCR, while the TCRdb copy is restricted to in-frame clones and leaves out a portion. V and J calls and clone size come straight from that table; D and trimming were deduced from the DNA. This table has 52,000 or so clones, 65% to 85% appearing once. This entry belongs to a study of blood T cell repertoires in COVID-19. The overall study: Spain, Italy and the United States supplied samples that represented acute and convalescent COVID-19. Nucleic acid was either cDNA or gDNA, and it came from T cells, B-cell-depleted T cells, or PBMCs.

Germline V CDR1 and CDR2: SGHTA, FQGNSA. CDR3 length: 14 amino acids. After removal of 8 bases from V and 3 bases from J, the junction contained 9 bases not matched to a gene. The rearrangement links TRBV7-2 to TRBJ2-5, with 7 bases aligning to TRBD2. This sequence was found in a man between 65 and 85 years old with active COVID-19. Sequencing was performed on peripheral blood. CDR3 sequence: CASSRSLAEETQYF. The CDR3 region has the DNA TGTGCCAGCTCAAGAAGCCTAGCGGAAGAGACCCAGTACTTC.